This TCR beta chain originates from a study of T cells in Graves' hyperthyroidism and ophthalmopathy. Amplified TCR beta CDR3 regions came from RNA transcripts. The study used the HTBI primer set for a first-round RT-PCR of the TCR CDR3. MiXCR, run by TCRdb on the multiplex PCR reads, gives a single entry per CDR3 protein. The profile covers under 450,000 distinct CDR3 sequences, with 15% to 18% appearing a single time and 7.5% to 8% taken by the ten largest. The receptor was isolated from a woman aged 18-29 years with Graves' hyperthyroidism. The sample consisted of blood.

The CDR3 DNA sequence: TGTGCCAGCAGCCAAGAAGCGGGGGGGCCGGACGAGCAGTACTTC. Its translation is CASSQEAGGPDEQYF. The V call is TRBV4-2, the J call TRBJ2-7; TRBD2 agrees at 10 bases. The CDR3 is made up of 15 amino acids. Germline V gene sequence: CDR1 LGHNA, CDR2 YNFKEQ. Unmatched junction bases numbered 4, after V lost 0 bases and J lost 5 bases.